These 30 T cell receptor beta chains share one sample of origin, sequenced in a study of T cell repertoires in cytomegalovirus infection. One entry per CDR3 protein, called by TCRdb with MiXCR from the reads. Of 200,000 to 250,000 distinct CDR3 sequences in the sample, 22% are singletons; the top ten hold 18%. Sequences were obtained from CD8+ T cells from PBMCs. These receptors all come from a human donor in good health (CMV status not recorded). Some clones in this sample may be carry-over from other donors' samples.

About this clonotype itself: This may stem from a read error, because a much larger clone lies one nucleotide away. The J gene is TRBJ1-1, the V gene TRBV3-1; D is ambiguous. CDR3 length equals 15 residues. CDR1 and CDR2 (germline): LGHDT, YNNKEL (reference sequence). The CDR3 spells CASNQDLDTATEAFF. In nucleotides, the CDR3 is TGTGCCAGCAACCAAGATCTTGATACAGCCACTGAAGCTTTCTTT.

This clonotype was observed once. J is TRBJ2-7 and V is TRBV20-1; D is unresolved. V was pared by 0 bases and J by 3 bases, with 6 bases between. The V gene's germline CDR1 is DFQATT and CDR2 SNEGSKA (reference sequence). This CDR3 is 12 amino acids long. DNA for the CDR3: TGCAGTGCTAGAGAAGTTGGCTACGAGCAGTACTTC. Translating it yields CSAREVGYEQYF.

Points on this clonotype: Just one base apart from a much larger clone, this may be a read error. The chain recombines TRBV29-1 with TRBJ2-1, with TRBD2 matching 13 bases. V shed 6 bases, J shed 16 bases, and the junction held 15 bases outside the gene matches. Germline-derived CDR1 and CDR2 are SQVTM and ANQGSEA. This CDR3 has 14 amino acids. CDR3 DNA: TGCAGCGTCCCTTGGACTAGCGGGGGCCCCGAACATTTCTTC. Translated: CSVPWTSGGPEHFF.

This clonotype was seen repeatedly, ten times or more. V and J are TRBV12-3 or TRBV12-4 and TRBJ1-1, with 7 bases lining up with TRBD1. CDR3 length: 15 amino acids. V lost 5 bases and J lost 0; bases outside the gene matches: 6. The CDR3: CASSGTGVLNTEAFF. In DNA, the CDR3 is TGTGCCAGCAGTGGAACAGGGGTTTTGAACACTGAAGCTTTCTTT.

This clonotype was counted ten times or more. This sequence joins TRBV7-8 and TRBJ1-2, with 10 bases that match TRBD1. This CDR3 region has 15 residues. Germline CDR1 reads SGHVS; CDR2 reads FQNEAQ. With 1 base clipped from V and 1 base from J, the junction kept 0 bases outside the gene matches. The CDR3, as DNA: TGTGCCAGCAGCTTAGGGACAGGGGGTAACTATGGCTACACCTTC. Translated, it gives CASSLGTGGNYGYTF.

The V and J genes are TRBV29-1 and TRBJ2-3; D not resolved. The CDR3 loop spans 12 amino acids. Trimming took off 5 bases at V and 4 bases at J, with 10 bases between the two ends. Germline CDR1 and CDR2: SQVTM and ANQGSEA. CDR3 bases: TGCAGCGTTCCCGCTCACCCAGATACGCAGTATTTT. It yields the protein CSVPAHPDTQYF.

This chain uses TRBV20-1 with TRBJ1-2, with a weak D call TRBD1 (5 bases). Germline V CDR1 and CDR2: DFQATT, SNEGSKA (reference sequence). The CDR3 is 16 amino acids. The V end was cut by 1 base, the J end by 1 base, with 16 bases between. The CDR3 DNA is TGCAGTGCTAGAGGGGGCGATGTGGCGGTTAACTATGGCTACACCTTC. Encoded protein: CSARGGDVAVNYGYTF.

This chain joins TRBV4-2 and TRBJ2-1; 11 bases are shared with TRBD2. CDR1 and CDR2 from the germline V gene are LGHNA and YNFKEQ. This CDR3 has 16 residues. J gave up 4 bases and V 1 base, and 3 bases lay outside the gene matches. This CDR3 is CASSQASGGIYNEQFF. The CDR3 DNA reads as TGTGCCAGCAGCCAAGCTAGCGGGGGGATTTACAATGAGCAGTTCTTC.

This clonotype was observed many times. The chain uses TRBV15 and TRBJ1-1; D gene unclear. The CDR3 loop spans 13 amino acids. CDR1 and CDR2 from the germline V gene are LNHNV and YYDKDF (reference sequence). Trimming pared 0 bases from V and 2 bases from J, leaving 4 bases between. The CDR3 DNA follows: TGTGCCACCAGCAGAGAGGGTAACACTGAAGCTTTCTTT. As protein: CATSREGNTEAFF.

In its sample, this clonotype was seen many times. V is TRBV20-1 and J is TRBJ2-1, with 7 bases fitting TRBD2. This CDR3 has 13 residues. Germline-derived CDR1 and CDR2 are DFQATT and SNEGSKA (reference sequence). In nucleotides, the CDR3 is TGCAGCCTTGGGGGGGAAACCTACAATGAGCAGTTCTTC. Protein product: CSLGGETYNEQFF.

This rearrangement joins TRBV28 to TRBJ2-7; no definite D call. Between the trimmed V and J ends, which lost 10 bases and 0 bases, there was a span of 13 bases. This CDR3 is 13 amino acids long. Per germline, CDR1 MDHEN and CDR2 SYDVKM. The CDR3 loop reads CATNIGNSYEQYF. The CDR3 nucleotides read TGTGCCACCAACATAGGTAACTCCTACGAGCAGTACTTC.

This clonotype was picked up a small number of times. The chain recombines TRBV7-8 with TRBJ2-2; TRBD2 agrees at 8 bases. V lost 3 bases, J lost 6 bases, and 15 bases stayed unmatched. Germline CDR1 is SGHVS and CDR2 is FQNEAQ. The CDR3 extends over 18 amino acids. The CDR3 loop reads CASSFTGFGGGWAGELFF. In DNA form, the CDR3 reads TGTGCCAGCAGCTTCACCGGTTTTGGCGGGGGGTGGGCCGGGGAGCTGTTTTTT.

The chain recombines TRBV5-6 with TRBJ1-2; possibly TRBD1 for D (5 bases). This CDR3 has 15 residues. Trimming removed 0 bases at V and 4 bases at J, with 13 bases between. Per the germline V gene, CDR1 is SGHDT and CDR2 is YYEEEE. The CDR3 sequence: CASSLEQDALYGYTF. The CDR3 DNA reads TGTGCCAGCAGCTTGGAACAGGATGCGCTCTATGGCTACACCTTC.

The genes are TRBV2 and TRBJ2-7; D may be TRBD1 (5 bases). V was clipped by 0 bases and J by 3 bases, with 9 bases between them. The CDR3 runs to 14 residues. Germline V gene sequence: CDR1 SNHLY, CDR2 FYNNEI. CDR3 nucleotide sequence: TGTGCCAGCAGTGAAGCGCTCAGGGACTACGAGCAGTACTTC. Its protein product is CASSEALRDYEQYF.

The chain carries TRBV4-2 and TRBJ2-7; a weak D match, TRBD1 (6 bases). CDR1 is LGHNA and CDR2 is YNFKEQ in the germline V gene. The CDR3 is made up of 14 amino acids. Trimming removed 0 bases at V and 4 bases at J, with 10 bases between. CDR3 sequence: CASSQDGRGYEQYF. The CDR3 nucleotides are TGTGCCAGCAGCCAAGATGGCAGGGGATACGAGCAGTACTTC.

This clonotype was counted a few times. The chain employs TRBV12-3 or TRBV12-4 and TRBJ1-1; D not certain. V dropped 5 bases and J dropped 0 bases, with 10 bases sitting between them. CDR3 length: 14 residues. The CDR3 region is CASSETYMNTEAFF. The DNA for the CDR3 is TGTGCCAGCAGTGAGACCTACATGAACACTGAAGCTTTCTTT.

This clonotype was seen ten or more times. The chain combines TRBV2 with TRBJ2-1, with 12 positions matching TRBD2. The CDR3 sequence is 15 residues long. Germline V gene lookup returns CDR1 SNHLY and CDR2 FYNNEI. The J segment lost 9 bases and the V segment lost 6 bases, leaving 9 bases of the junction unmatched. CDR3 loop: CASRRSSGGAVEQFF. The CDR3 bases are TGTGCCAGCAGGCGCTCTAGCGGGGGGGCCGTTGAGCAGTTCTTC. The full variable domain, with the rest looked up from reference TRBV2 and TRBJ2-1, is EPEVTQTPSHQVTQMGQEVILRCVPISNHLYFYWYRQILGQKVEFLVSFYNNEISEKSEIFDDQFSVERPDGSNFTLKIRSTKLEDSAMYFCASRRSSGGAVEQFFGPGTRLTVL.

The V call is TRBV7-2, the J call TRBJ1-1; D is possibly TRBD1 (5 bases). The CDR3 is 13 residues long. V shed 5 bases and J shed 4 bases, with 11 bases lying between them. CDR1 is SGHTA and CDR2 is FQGNSA in the germline V gene. The CDR3 reads CASSLMGVTEAFF. CDR3 nucleotides: TGTGCCAGCAGCCTCATGGGGGTCACTGAAGCTTTCTTT.

This clonotype was seen many times. The rearrangement links TRBV12-3 or TRBV12-4 to TRBJ2-3; tentatively, D is TRBD2 (6 bases). This CDR3 region has 15 residues. With 1 base removed from V and 0 bases from J, the gap between germline ends came to 8 bases. CDR3 sequence: CASSLGGASTDTQYF. The DNA for the CDR3 is TGTGCCAGCAGTTTAGGCGGGGCTAGCACAGATACGCAGTATTTT.

The chain uses TRBV20-1 and TRBJ2-7; D may be TRBD2 (6 bases). V was shortened by 3 bases and J by 2 bases, with 23 bases between the two germline ends. The CDR3 extends over 17 amino acids. CDR1 DFQATT and CDR2 SNEGSKA come from the germline V gene (reference sequence). The CDR3 protein is CSASQIRGSQATYEQYF. In DNA, the CDR3 is TGCAGTGCTAGTCAAATCCGGGGGAGCCAGGCCACCTACGAGCAGTACTTC.

This clonotype was detected only a few times. V and J are TRBV10-3 and TRBJ2-2; 12 nucleotides match TRBD1. Trimming took 11 bases from V and 0 from J; bases not matched to a gene: 13. The CDR3 has 18 residues. CDR1 and CDR2 from the germline V gene are ENHRY and SYGVKD. DNA for the CDR3: TGTGCCGCAGGGACAGGGGGCAGCGGGGGCCCGAACACCGGGGAGCTGTTTTTT. Its protein is CAAGTGGSGGPNTGELFF.

This clonotype was recorded a few times. The chain carries TRBV20-1 and TRBJ2-5; D is tentatively TRBD1 or TRBD2 (5 bases each). CDR3 size: 16 residues. Germline V gene sequence: CDR1 DFQATT, CDR2 SNEGSKA (reference sequence). V lost 2 bases and J 2 bases, leaving 18 bases between the germline ends. CDR3 sequence (DNA): TGCAGTGCTAGACCTTGGGACCTTAGGGGTCAAGAGACCCAGTACTTC. Protein: CSARPWDLRGQETQYF.

V and J are TRBV30 and TRBJ2-1; D call uncertain. V shed 5 bases and J shed 7 bases, with 18 bases lying between them. There are 14 residues in the CDR3. Germline V gene sequence: CDR1 GTSNPN, CDR2 SVGIG (reference sequence). The CDR3 loop is CAWARWSTLNEQFF. CDR3 nucleotides: TGTGCCTGGGCCAGGTGGAGTACTCTAAATGAGCAGTTCTTC.

This clonotype was seen a few times. The chain carries TRBV19 and TRBJ1-1, with TRBD1 identical over 7 bases. Trimming took 5 bases from V and 0 from J; bases not matched to a gene: 6. This CDR3 comprises 15 residues. Germline V lookup: CDR1 LNHDA, CDR2 SQIVND (reference sequence). The CDR3 is CASSLWTGMNTEAFF. The CDR3 nucleotides are TGTGCCAGTAGTCTCTGGACAGGTATGAACACTGAAGCTTTCTTT.

This clonotype was found a few times. V and J are TRBV28 and TRBJ2-1; 8 bases line up with TRBD1. CDR1 and CDR2 (germline): MDHEN, SYDVKM. V was clipped by 5 bases and J by 3 bases; unmatched bases: 9. This CDR3 spans 16 amino acids. CDR3 region: CASSGQGTLLYNEQFF. CDR3 bases: TGTGCCAGCAGTGGACAGGGCACCCTGCTCTACAATGAGCAGTTCTTC.

This sequence joins TRBV28 and TRBJ2-2, with 14 bases that match TRBD2. The length of the CDR3 is 20 residues. With 4 bases clipped from V and 1 base from J, the junction kept 11 bases outside the gene matches. Per germline, CDR1 MDHEN and CDR2 SYDVKM. Written as DNA, the CDR3 is TGTGCCAGCAGTTGGGACCCGGGACTAGCGGGGGCGGGGAACACCGGGGAGCTGTTTTTT. It encodes CASSWDPGLAGAGNTGELFF.

On this clonotype: One end of the junction is discordant with germline, which a read error may explain. The V gene is TRBV7-6, the J gene TRBJ2-7; D is possibly TRBD1 (6 bases). The CDR3 runs to 16 residues. The germline V gene encodes CDR1 SGHVS and CDR2 FNYEAQ. The CDR3 sequence: CASKKLPGHDSYERYF. The CDR3 region has the DNA TGTGCCAGCAAAAAATTACCGGGACATGACTCCTACGAGCGGTACTTC.

This clonotype was detected ten times or more. The chain joins TRBV7-2 to TRBJ1-1; 9 bases map to TRBD1. The CDR3 totals 15 residues. Germline CDR1 is SGHTA and CDR2 is FQGNSA. V shed 4 bases and J 2 bases; nucleotides not matched to a gene: 5. Here the CDR3 reads CASSSWTGVNTEAFF. The CDR3 coding sequence is TGTGCCAGCAGCTCCTGGACAGGGGTAAACACTGAAGCTTTCTTT.

There are many counts of this clonotype. This sequence joins TRBV7-6 and TRBJ1-1, with unresolved D. With 5 bases removed from V and 4 bases from J, the gap between germline ends came to 11 bases. The CDR3 has 13 residues. In germline, CDR1 is SGHVS, CDR2 FNYEAQ. The CDR3 region has the DNA TGTGCCAGCAGCCCCGGACCGCGCACTGAAGCTTTCTTT. Protein product: CASSPGPRTEAFF. The variable domain in full, completed from reference TRBV7-6 and TRBJ1-1, reads GAGVSQSPRYKVTKRGQDVALRCDPISGHVSLYWYRQALGQGPEFLTYFNYEAQQDKSGLPNDRFSAERPEGSISTLTIQRTEQRDSAMYRCASSPGPRTEAFFGQGTRLTVV.

In its sample, this clonotype was seen many times. The rearrangement links TRBV7-7 to TRBJ2-2; TRBD1 matches at 10 bases. J gave up 7 bases and V 6 bases, and 11 bases lay outside the gene matches. Germline V gives CDR1 SSHAT, CDR2 FNYEAQ (reference sequence). CDR3 size: 16 residues. The CDR3 DNA reads TGTGCCAGCAGTATCGGGACAGGGGCCTTCGGCGGGGAGCTGTTTTTT. Protein: CASSIGTGAFGGELFF.